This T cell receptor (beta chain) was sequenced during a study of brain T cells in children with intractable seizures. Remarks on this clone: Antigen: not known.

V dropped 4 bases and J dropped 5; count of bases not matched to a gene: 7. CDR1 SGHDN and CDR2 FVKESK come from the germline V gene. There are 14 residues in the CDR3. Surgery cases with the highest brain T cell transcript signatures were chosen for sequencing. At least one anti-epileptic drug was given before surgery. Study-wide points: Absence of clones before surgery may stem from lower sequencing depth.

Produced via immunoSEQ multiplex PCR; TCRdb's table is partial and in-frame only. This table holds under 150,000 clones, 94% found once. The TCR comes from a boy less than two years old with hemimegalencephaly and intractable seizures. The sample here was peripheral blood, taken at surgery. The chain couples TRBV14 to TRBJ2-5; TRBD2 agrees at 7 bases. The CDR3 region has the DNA TGTGCCAGCAGCCCTATTGGGAGGGTCGAGACCCAGTACTTC. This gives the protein CASSPIGRVETQYF.